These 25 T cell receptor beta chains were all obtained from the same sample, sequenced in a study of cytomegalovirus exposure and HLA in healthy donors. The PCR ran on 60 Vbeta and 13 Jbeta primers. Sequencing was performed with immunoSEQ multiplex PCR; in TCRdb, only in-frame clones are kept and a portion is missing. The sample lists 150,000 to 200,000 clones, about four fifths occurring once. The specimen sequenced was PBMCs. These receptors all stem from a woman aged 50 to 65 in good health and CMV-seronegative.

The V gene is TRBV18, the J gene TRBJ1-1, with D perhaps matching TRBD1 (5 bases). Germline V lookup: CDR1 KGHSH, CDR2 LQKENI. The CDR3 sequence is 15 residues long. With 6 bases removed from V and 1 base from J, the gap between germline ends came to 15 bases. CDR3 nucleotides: TGTGCCAGCTCGCTGGGGGGATTTCGGAACACTGAAGCTTTCTTT. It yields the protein CASSLGGFRNTEAFF.

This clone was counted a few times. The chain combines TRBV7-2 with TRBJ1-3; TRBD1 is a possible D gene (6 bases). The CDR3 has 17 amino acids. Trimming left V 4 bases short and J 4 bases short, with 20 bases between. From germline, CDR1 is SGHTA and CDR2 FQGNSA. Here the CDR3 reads CASSSRGGGRGGNTIYF. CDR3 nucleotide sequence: TGTGCCAGCAGCTCGAGGGGAGGGGGGCGAGGAGGAAACACCATATATTTT.

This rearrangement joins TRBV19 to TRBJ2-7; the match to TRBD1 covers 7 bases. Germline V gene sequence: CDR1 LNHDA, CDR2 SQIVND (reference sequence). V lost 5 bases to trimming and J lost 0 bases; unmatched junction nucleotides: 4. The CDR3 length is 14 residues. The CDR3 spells CASSPRDSSYEQYF. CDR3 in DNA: TGTGCCAGTAGTCCTCGGGACAGCTCCTACGAGCAGTACTTC. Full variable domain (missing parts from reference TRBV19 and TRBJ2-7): DGGITQSPKYLFRKEGQNVTLSCEQNLNHDAMYWYRQDPGQGLRLIYYSQIVNDFQKGDIAEGYSVSREKKESFPLTVTSAQKNPTAFYLCASSPRDSSYEQYFGPGTRLTVT.

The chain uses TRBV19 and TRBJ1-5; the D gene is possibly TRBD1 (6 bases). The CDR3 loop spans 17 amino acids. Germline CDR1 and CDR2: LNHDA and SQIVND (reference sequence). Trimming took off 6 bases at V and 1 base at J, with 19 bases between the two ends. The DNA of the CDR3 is TGTGCCAGTAGCCCTTGGGCACAGGGTAAAAGCAATCAGCCCCAGCATTTT. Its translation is CASSPWAQGKSNQPQHF.

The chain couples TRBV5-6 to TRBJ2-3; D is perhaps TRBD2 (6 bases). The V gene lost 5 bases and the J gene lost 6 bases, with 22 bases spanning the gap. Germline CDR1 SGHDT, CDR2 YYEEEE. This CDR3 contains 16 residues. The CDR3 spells CASRVRHRELTDTQYF. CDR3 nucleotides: TGTGCCAGCAGAGTAAGGCACCGGGAGCTCACGGATACGCAGTATTTT.

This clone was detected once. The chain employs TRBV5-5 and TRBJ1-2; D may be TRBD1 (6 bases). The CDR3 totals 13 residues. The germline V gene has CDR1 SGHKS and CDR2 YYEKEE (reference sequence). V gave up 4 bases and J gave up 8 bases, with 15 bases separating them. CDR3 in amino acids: CASSADSVRGYTF. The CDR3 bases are TGTGCCAGCAGCGCGGACAGTGTGCGGGGCTACACCTTC.

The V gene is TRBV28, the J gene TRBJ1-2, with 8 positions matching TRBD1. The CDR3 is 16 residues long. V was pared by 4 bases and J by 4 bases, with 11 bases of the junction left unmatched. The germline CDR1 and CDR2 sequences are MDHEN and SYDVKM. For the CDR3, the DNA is TGTGCCAGCAGTTCGCCCCGGACAGGGTTGGTCTATGGCTACACCTTC. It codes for CASSSPRTGLVYGYTF.

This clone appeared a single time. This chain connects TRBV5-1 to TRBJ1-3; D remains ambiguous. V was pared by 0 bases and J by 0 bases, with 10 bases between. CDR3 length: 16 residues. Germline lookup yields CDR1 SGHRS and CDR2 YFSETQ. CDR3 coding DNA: TGCGCCAGCAGCTTGGTTGGTGCAGGCTCTGGAAACACCATATATTTT. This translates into CASSLVGAGSGNTIYF.

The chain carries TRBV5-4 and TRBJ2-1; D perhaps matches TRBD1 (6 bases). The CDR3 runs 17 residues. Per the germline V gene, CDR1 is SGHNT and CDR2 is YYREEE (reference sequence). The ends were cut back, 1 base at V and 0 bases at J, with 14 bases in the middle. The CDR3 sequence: CASSLIWGRSSYNEQFF. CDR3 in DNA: TGTGCCAGCAGCTTGATTTGGGGGCGCAGCTCCTACAATGAGCAGTTCTTC.

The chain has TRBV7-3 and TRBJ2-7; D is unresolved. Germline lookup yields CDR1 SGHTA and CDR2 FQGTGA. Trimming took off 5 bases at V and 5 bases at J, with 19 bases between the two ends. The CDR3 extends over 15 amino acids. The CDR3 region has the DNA TGTGCCAGCAGCACCTTAGCAGCCCCCGGCCACGAGCAGTACTTC. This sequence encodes CASSTLAAPGHEQYF. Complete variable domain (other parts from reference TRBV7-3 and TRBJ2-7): GAGVSQTPSNKVTEKGKYVELRCDPISGHTALYWYRQSLGQGPEFLIYFQGTGAADDSGLPNDRFFAVRPEGSVSTLKIQRTERGDSAVYLCASSTLAAPGHEQYFGPGTRLTVT.

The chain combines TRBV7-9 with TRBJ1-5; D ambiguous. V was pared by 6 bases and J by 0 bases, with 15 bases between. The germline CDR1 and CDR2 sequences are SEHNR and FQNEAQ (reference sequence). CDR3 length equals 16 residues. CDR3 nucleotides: TGTGCCAGCAGTCCAGCTTGGGCAAATAGCAATCAGCCCCAGCATTTT. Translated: CASSPAWANSNQPQHF.

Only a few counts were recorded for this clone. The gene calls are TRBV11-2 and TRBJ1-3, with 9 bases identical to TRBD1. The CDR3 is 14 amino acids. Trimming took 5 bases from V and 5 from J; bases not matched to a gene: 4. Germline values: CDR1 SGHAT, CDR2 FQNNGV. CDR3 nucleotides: TGTGCCAGCAGCAGGGACAGGGACAGAAACACCATATATTTT. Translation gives CASSRDRDRNTIYF.

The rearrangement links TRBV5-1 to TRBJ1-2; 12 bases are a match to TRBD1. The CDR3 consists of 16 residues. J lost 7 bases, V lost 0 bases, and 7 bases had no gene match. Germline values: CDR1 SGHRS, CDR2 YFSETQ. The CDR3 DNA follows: TGCGCCAGCAGCTTGGCGGGGACAGGGGGCAAGAGTGGCTACACCTTC. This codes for CASSLAGTGGKSGYTF.

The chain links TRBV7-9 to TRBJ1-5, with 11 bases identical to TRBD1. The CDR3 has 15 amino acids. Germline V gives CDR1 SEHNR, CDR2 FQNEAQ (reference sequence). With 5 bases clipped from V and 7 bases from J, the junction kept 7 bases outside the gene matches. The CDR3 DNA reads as TGTGCCAGCAGCGGACAGGGGGCGATTGGGCAGCCCCAGCATTTT. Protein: CASSGQGAIGQPQHF.

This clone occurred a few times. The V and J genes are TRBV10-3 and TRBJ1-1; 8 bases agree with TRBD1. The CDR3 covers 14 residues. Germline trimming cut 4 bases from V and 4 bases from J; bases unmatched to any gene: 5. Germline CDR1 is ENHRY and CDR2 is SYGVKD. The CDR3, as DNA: TGTGCCATCAGTGGGACAGGGAGGCTCACTGAAGCTTTCTTT. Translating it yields CAISGTGRLTEAFF.

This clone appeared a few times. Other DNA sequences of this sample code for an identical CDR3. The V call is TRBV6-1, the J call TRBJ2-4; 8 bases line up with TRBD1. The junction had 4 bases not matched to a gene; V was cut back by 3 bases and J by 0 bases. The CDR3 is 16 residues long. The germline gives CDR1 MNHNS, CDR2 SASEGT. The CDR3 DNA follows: TGTGCCAGCAGTGAGCGACAGGGGCTAGCCAAAAACATTCAGTACTTC. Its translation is CASSERQGLAKNIQYF.

The CDR3 region has the DNA TGCAGCGACCGGGGGGGGGCACATGGCTACACCTTC. Protein: CSDRGGAHGYTF. V and J are TRBV29-1 and TRBJ1-2; a weak D match, TRBD1 (6 bases). Trimming cost V 7 bases and J 6 bases, with 15 bases left between them. This CDR3 contains 12 residues. CDR1 is SQVTM, CDR2 ANQGSEA, per germline.

DNA for the CDR3: TGTGCCAGCAGCCTTCGACAGGGTAACACTGAAGCTTTCTTT. Protein product: CASSLRQGNTEAFF. V gene TRBV28 combines with J gene TRBJ1-1, with TRBD1 matching 7 bases. With 6 bases clipped from V and 2 bases from J, the junction kept 6 bases outside the gene matches. This CDR3 is 14 amino acids long. Per the germline V gene, CDR1 is MDHEN and CDR2 is SYDVKM.

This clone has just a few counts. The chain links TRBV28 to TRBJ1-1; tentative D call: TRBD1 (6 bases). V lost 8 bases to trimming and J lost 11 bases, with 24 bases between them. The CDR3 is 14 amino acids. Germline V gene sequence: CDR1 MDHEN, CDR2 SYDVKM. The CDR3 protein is CASHSQGRSLGAFF. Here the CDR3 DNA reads TGTGCCAGCCATTCGCAGGGGCGTTCACTAGGGGCTTTCTTT.

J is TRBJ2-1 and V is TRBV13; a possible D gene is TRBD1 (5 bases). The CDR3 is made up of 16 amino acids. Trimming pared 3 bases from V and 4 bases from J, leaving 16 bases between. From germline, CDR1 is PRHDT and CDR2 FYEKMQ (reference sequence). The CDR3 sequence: CASSFHQGTPYNEQFF. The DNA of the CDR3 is TGTGCCAGCAGCTTTCATCAGGGCACTCCATACAATGAGCAGTTCTTC.

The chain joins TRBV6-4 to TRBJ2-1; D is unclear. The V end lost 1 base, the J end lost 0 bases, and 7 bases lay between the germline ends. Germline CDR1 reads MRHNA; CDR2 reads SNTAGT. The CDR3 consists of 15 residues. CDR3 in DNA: TGTGCCAGCAGTGACTACAGAGCCTCCTACAATGAGCAGTTCTTC. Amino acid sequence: CASSDYRASYNEQFF.

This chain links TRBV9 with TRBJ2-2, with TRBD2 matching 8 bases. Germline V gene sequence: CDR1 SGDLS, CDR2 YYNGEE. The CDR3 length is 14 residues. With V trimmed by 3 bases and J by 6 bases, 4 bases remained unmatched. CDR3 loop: CASSDTGGAGELFF. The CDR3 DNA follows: TGTGCCAGCAGCGATACCGGGGGGGCCGGGGAGCTGTTTTTT.

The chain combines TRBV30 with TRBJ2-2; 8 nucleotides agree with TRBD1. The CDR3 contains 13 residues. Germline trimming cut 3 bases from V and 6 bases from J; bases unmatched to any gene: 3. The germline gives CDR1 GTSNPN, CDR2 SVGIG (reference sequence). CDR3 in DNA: TGTGCCTGGAGCCAACAGGGGGCCGGGGAGCTGTTTTTT. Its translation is CAWSQQGAGELFF.

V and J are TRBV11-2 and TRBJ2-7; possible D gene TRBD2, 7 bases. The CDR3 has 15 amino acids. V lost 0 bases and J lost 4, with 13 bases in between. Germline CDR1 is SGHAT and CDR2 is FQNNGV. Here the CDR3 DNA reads TGTGCCAGCAGCTTAGATCACAGGGAGGGATACGAGCAGTACTTC. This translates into CASSLDHREGYEQYF.

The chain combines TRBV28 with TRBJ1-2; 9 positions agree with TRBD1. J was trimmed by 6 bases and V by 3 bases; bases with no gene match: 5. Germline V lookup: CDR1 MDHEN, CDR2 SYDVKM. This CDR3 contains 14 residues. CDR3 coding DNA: TGTGCCAGCAGTTTGGGACAGGGAGTTAATGGCTACACCTTC. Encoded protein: CASSLGQGVNGYTF.